This TCR beta chain was documented in a study of T-cell memory formation after mild COVID-19. General study findings and limits: A balance of CD4 and CD8 characterized clones contracting day 15 to 85, whereas later expanders leaned CD4+. Detection of some responders pre-infection suggested pre-existing cross-reactive memory T cells participated.

Per germline, CDR1 MNHEY and CDR2 SVGEGT. Trimming shortened V by 4 bases and J by 5 bases, and 4 bases separated the two germline ends. The CDR3 extends over 11 amino acids. This clonotype was detected many times. Its antigen is not known. MiXCR, applied by TCRdb to the 5' RACE reads, yields one record per CDR3 protein. The table records about 320,000 distinct CDR3 sequences, 13% to 15% of them present only once. The sequence derives from a young man who had mild COVID-19 (a few samples of this study predate the infection). Cell type and time point are not known. Sequenced material: PBMCs or a T cell subset sorted from them (not recorded which). This chain joins TRBV6-2 or TRBV6-3 and TRBJ2-3; no reliable D call. The CDR3 bases are TGTGCCAGCAGTTTTGGAGATACGCAGTATTTT. Its translation is CASSFGDTQYF.